This T cell receptor (beta chain) was sequenced in a study of cytomegalovirus exposure and HLA in healthy donors. PCR amplification relied on 60 Vbeta primers (plus 13 Jbeta primers). Clones were sequenced by immunoSEQ multiplex PCR, and TCRdb holds only the in-frame ones, with some missing. This sample yields 85,000 to 100,000 clones, of which roughly four fifths are seen a single time; approximately 9.2% belongs to the top ten. This clone was counted a single time. The source is a human donor in good health. The sequencing input was PBMCs.

CDR3 coding DNA: TGTGCCAGCAGCCGAACTAGCTACAATGAGCAGTTCTTC. Encoded protein: CASSRTSYNEQFF. V is TRBV11-2 and J is TRBJ2-1; D might be TRBD2 (5 bases). Looked up from germline, CDR1 is SGHAT and CDR2 is FQNNGV. The ends were cut back, 5 bases at V and 3 bases at J, with 8 bases in the middle. The CDR3 is 13 amino acids.